The 30 T cell receptor beta chains listed next were all sequenced from one sample in a study of blood T cell repertoires in COVID-19. Generated by immunoSEQ multiplex PCR, the TCRdb table keeps only in-frame clones and is missing some. This table holds fewer than 200,000 clones, about 83% found once. Sequencing was performed on PBMCs or T cells enriched from blood (not recorded which). The source is a woman aged 45-59 years in a cohort exposed to, infected with or recovered from COVID-19 (not recorded which).

This chain links TRBV29-1 with TRBJ2-7; TRBD2 might be the D (5 bases). The CDR3 spans 14 residues. Germline V gene data show CDR1 as SQVTM and CDR2 as ANQGSEA. V dropped 2 bases and J dropped 1 base, with 12 bases sitting between them. This chain's CDR3 is CSVELRRGSYEQYF. The CDR3 DNA follows: TGCAGCGTTGAATTGAGACGGGGTTCCTACGAGCAGTACTTC.

The rearrangement joins TRBV28 to TRBJ2-7; TRBD1 might be the D (6 bases). This CDR3 is built from 15 residues. Trimming pared 9 bases from V and 1 base from J, leaving 19 bases between. Per germline, CDR1 MDHEN and CDR2 SYDVKM. The CDR3 reads CASSPVQGTSYEQYF. In DNA, the CDR3 is TGTGCCAGTAGCCCGGTCCAGGGGACATCCTACGAGCAGTACTTC. Full variable domain (outside the CDR3, taken from reference TRBV28 and TRBJ2-7): DVKVTQSSRYLVKRTGEKVFLECVQDMDHENMFWYRQDPGLGLRLIYFSYDVKMKEKGDIPEGYSVSREKKERFSLILESASTNQTSMYLCASSPVQGTSYEQYFGPGTRLTVT.

This clone was counted once. This chain uses TRBV12-3 or TRBV12-4 with TRBJ1-5; the D is unclear. The V gene lost 8 bases and the J gene lost 0 bases, with 5 bases spanning the gap. The CDR3 length is 12 residues. For the CDR3, the DNA is TGTGCCAGCCGAGATAGCAATCAGCCCCAGCATTTT. This encodes CASRDSNQPQHF.

The rearrangement uses TRBV6-5 and TRBJ1-2; TRBD1 matches at 8 bases. This CDR3 region has 15 residues. The ends lost 7 bases at V and 4 bases at J; junction bases unmatched: 11. Germline-derived CDR1 and CDR2 are MNHEY and SVGAGI. CDR3 region: CASTLGQGSGYGYTF. The CDR3 DNA reads as TGTGCCAGCACTCTAGGACAGGGCTCTGGCTATGGCTACACCTTC.

The rearrangement links TRBV12-5 to TRBJ2-1, with TRBD1 identical over 7 bases. This CDR3 contains 13 residues. Per germline, CDR1 LGHNT and CDR2 FRNRAP. J gave up 7 bases and V 6 bases, and 6 bases lay outside the gene matches. The CDR3 DNA is TGTGCTAGTGGCCGTGGGACAGAGAATGAGCAGTTCTTC. Residues: CASGRGTENEQFF.

The chain has TRBV21-1 and TRBJ2-7; TRBD2 reflects the table's D call only, with no check against the DNA. TRBV21-1 represents a pseudogene. The CDR3 is made up of 20 amino acids. CDR3 sequence (DNA): TGTGCCAGCAGCAGCAGTCCGGGACTAGCGGGAATGTGGTTTTCCTACGAGCAGTACTTC. It yields the protein CASSSSPGLAGMWFSYEQYF.

This rearrangement joins TRBV5-1 to TRBJ2-1; the D gene is possibly TRBD2 (5 bases). The CDR3 totals 17 residues. The germline gives CDR1 SGHRS, CDR2 YFSETQ. V was cut by 0 bases and J by 5 bases, with 18 bases left in between. In nucleotides, the CDR3 is TGCGCCAGCAGCTTGGTTCCGGAGGCCGGAAAAAACAATGAGCAGTTCTTC. Amino acid sequence: CASSLVPEAGKNNEQFF. The complete variable domain, with remaining parts taken from reference TRBV5-1 and TRBJ2-1, reads KAGVTQTPRYLIKTRGQQVTLSCSPISGHRSVSWYQQTPGQGLQFLFEYFSETQRNKGNFPGRFSGRQFSNSRSEMNVSTLELGDSALYLCASSLVPEAGKNNEQFFGPGTRLTVL.

The chain is built from TRBV28 and TRBJ2-1, with 8 bases lining up with TRBD1. This CDR3 spans 19 amino acids. Germline V gives CDR1 MDHEN, CDR2 SYDVKM. V lost 9 bases and J lost 5; bases outside the gene matches: 24. CDR3 region: CASQDTTGDFYDANNEQFF. CDR3 coding DNA: TGTGCCAGTCAAGACACGACAGGGGATTTCTATGATGCTAACAATGAGCAGTTCTTC.

The genes are TRBV28 and TRBJ2-4, with 8 bases identical to TRBD1. Germline V CDR1 and CDR2: MDHEN, SYDVKM. This CDR3 comprises 14 residues. The V and J ends lost 2 bases and 7 bases, in that order; junction bases with no gene match: 4. CDR3 loop: CASSLRQGMNIQYF. The CDR3 DNA follows: TGTGCCAGCAGTTTACGACAGGGGATGAACATTCAGTACTTC.

The CDR3 region is CASSLAGGTGRTYGYTF. For the CDR3, the DNA is TGTGCCAGCAGCTTGGCCGGTGGGACAGGGCGTACCTATGGCTACACCTTC. The chain recombines TRBV5-4 with TRBJ1-2, with 9 bases matching TRBD1. Trimming took 0 bases from V and 4 from J; bases not matched to a gene: 10. The CDR3 runs 17 residues. In germline, CDR1 is SGHNT, CDR2 YYREEE (reference sequence).

Only one count was recorded for this clone. V usage is TRBV16 and J usage is TRBJ2-3; the match to TRBD1 covers 7 bases. Germline V lookup: CDR1 KGHSY, CDR2 FQNENV. V was pared by 7 bases and J by 0 bases, with 4 bases of the junction left unmatched. This CDR3 region has 14 residues. This CDR3 is CASKGAPSTDTQYF. CDR3 sequence (DNA): TGTGCCAGCAAGGGGGCACCTAGCACAGATACGCAGTATTTT. The variable domain in full, completed from reference TRBV16 and TRBJ2-3, reads GEEVAQTPKHLVRGEGQKAKLYCAPIKGHSYVFWYQQVLKNEFKFLISFQNENVFDETGMPKERFSAKCLPNSPCSLEIQATKLEDSAVYFCASKGAPSTDTQYFGPGTRLTVL.

The chain employs TRBV6-5 and TRBJ2-7; TRBD1 aligns across 12 bases. CDR3 length: 15 residues. Germline V gene lookup returns CDR1 MNHEY and CDR2 SVGAGI. The ends lost 6 bases at V and 11 bases at J; junction bases unmatched: 14. The DNA for the CDR3 is TGTGCCAGCAGCCTAGCCGGGACAGGGGGCGAAGGGGAGTACTTC. Residues: CASSLAGTGGEGEYF.

Concerning this clone: This sample includes further DNA sequences coding for the same CDR3. The chain uses TRBV28 and TRBJ1-5; TRBD1 agrees at 8 bases. The CDR3 consists of 15 residues. The germline V gene has CDR1 MDHEN and CDR2 SYDVKM. The junction had 9 bases not matched to a gene; V was cut back by 6 bases and J by 5 bases. The CDR3 loop reads CASSLAGGDHQPQHF. Here the CDR3 DNA reads TGTGCCAGCAGCCTCGCAGGGGGCGATCATCAGCCCCAGCATTTT. The full variable domain, with the rest looked up from reference TRBV28 and TRBJ1-5, is DVKVTQSSRYLVKRTGEKVFLECVQDMDHENMFWYRQDPGLGLRLIYFSYDVKMKEKGDIPEGYSVSREKKERFSLILESASTNQTSMYLCASSLAGGDHQPQHFGDGTRLSIL.

The CDR3 nucleotides are TGTGCCAGCAGCTTGGGGGACAACCAAGAGACCCAGTACTTC. This sequence encodes CASSLGDNQETQYF. V usage is TRBV5-6 and J usage is TRBJ2-5, with D possibly TRBD1 on 6 matching bases. Deletions cut 0 bases from V and 0 bases from J, with 6 bases between. The CDR3 is 14 residues long. The germline V gene has CDR1 SGHDT and CDR2 YYEEEE.

The chain has TRBV11-3 and TRBJ2-3; D perhaps matches TRBD1 (6 bases). Germline CDR1 reads SGHNT; CDR2 reads YENEEA. The CDR3 extends over 16 amino acids. The V and J ends lost 3 bases and 0 bases respectively, with 13 bases between them. In DNA form, the CDR3 reads TGTGCCAGCAGCTTTCGTGGGGGCTCTAGCACAGATACGCAGTATTTT. It specifies CASSFRGGSSTDTQYF.

The chain uses TRBV28 and TRBJ1-2; TRBD1 agrees at 8 bases. Germline CDR1 reads MDHEN; CDR2 reads SYDVKM. V shed 2 bases and J 13 bases; nucleotides not matched to a gene: 9. The CDR3 contains 13 residues. The CDR3 loop is CASSLPGTGGLTF. In DNA, the CDR3 is TGTGCCAGCAGTTTACCCGGGACAGGAGGGCTCACCTTC.

The table lists this clone with a few counts. This chain links TRBV3-1 (or the pseudogene TRBV3-2) with TRBJ2-7, with 8 bases lining up with TRBD2. CDR1 and CDR2 from the germline V gene are LGHDT and YNNKEL (reference sequence). V dropped 3 bases and J dropped 6; count of bases not matched to a gene: 4. The CDR3 totals 13 residues. This CDR3 is CASSHGLAGEQYF. DNA of the CDR3: TGTGCCAGCAGCCACGGACTAGCTGGCGAGCAGTACTTC.

The V call is TRBV20-1, the J call TRBJ1-1; D not resolved. Per germline, CDR1 DFQATT and CDR2 SNEGSKA (reference sequence). The CDR3 sequence is 10 residues long. V was pared by 7 bases and J by 5 bases, with 8 bases between. Here the CDR3 DNA reads TGCAGTGTCGGTCGAACTGAAGCTTTCTTT. Translating it yields CSVGRTEAFF.

The chain combines TRBV6-2 or TRBV6-3 with TRBJ1-3, with 9 bases aligning to TRBD1. V dropped 4 bases and J dropped 4; count of bases not matched to a gene: 8. The length of the CDR3 is 16 residues. Germline assignment: CDR1 MNHEY and CDR2 SVGEGT. The CDR3: CASSFPRTGAGNTIYF. The CDR3 DNA reads TGTGCCAGCAGTTTTCCACGGACAGGGGCCGGAAACACCATATATTTT.

This clone was counted a single time. Here the CDR3 reads CASIHSGPPYNEQFF. DNA of the CDR3: TGTGCCAGCATCCATAGCGGACCTCCCTACAATGAGCAGTTCTTC. The rearrangement joins TRBV28 to TRBJ2-1; perhaps TRBD2 as D (6 bases). This CDR3 region has 15 residues. Germline-derived CDR1 and CDR2 are MDHEN and SYDVKM. V was cut by 7 bases and J by 2 bases, with 15 bases left in between.

A single count supports this clone. The chain combines TRBV19 with TRBJ1-2; 9 bases match TRBD1. Germline CDR1 reads LNHDA; CDR2 reads SQIVND (reference sequence). CDR3 size: 15 residues. Trimming at V came to 2 bases and at J to 5 bases, leaving 6 bases not matched to a gene. CDR3 protein: CASSISRDRDYGYTF. The CDR3 DNA follows: TGTGCCAGTAGTATAAGTCGGGACAGGGATTATGGCTACACCTTC. Combining the CDR3 with reference TRBV19 and TRBJ1-2 gives the whole variable domain DGGITQSPKYLFRKEGQNVTLSCEQNLNHDAMYWYRQDPGQGLRLIYYSQIVNDFQKGDIAEGYSVSREKKESFPLTVTSAQKNPTAFYLCASSISRDRDYGYTFGSGTRLTVV.

This clone was seen a few times. CDR3 nucleotides: TGTGCCAGCAGCTTCACCGGGGACAGAAAAGAGACCCAGTACTTC. It codes for CASSFTGDRKETQYF. This chain connects TRBV7-2 to TRBJ2-5; 7 bases align to TRBD1. After removal of 3 bases from V and 3 bases from J, the junction contained 7 bases not matched to a gene. The germline V gene encodes CDR1 SGHTA and CDR2 FQGNSA. CDR3 length equals 15 residues.

CDR3: CASSLERDRAGPQHF. The CDR3 DNA reads as TGTGCCAGCAGCTTAGAGAGGGACAGGGCTGGGCCCCAGCATTTT. The chain couples TRBV7-9 to TRBJ1-5; TRBD1 matches 9 bases. Trimming at V came to 1 base and at J to 9 bases, leaving 7 bases not matched to a gene. The CDR3 consists of 15 residues. CDR1 is SEHNR, CDR2 FQNEAQ, per germline (reference sequence). The variable domain in full, completed from reference TRBV7-9 and TRBJ1-5, reads DTGVSQNPRHKITKRGQNVTFRCDPISEHNRLYWYRQTLGQGPEFLTYFQNEAQLEKSRLLSDRFSAERPKGSFSTLEIQRTEQGDSAMYLCASSLERDRAGPQHFGDGTRLSIL.

V and J are TRBV19 and TRBJ2-7; 7 nucleotides align to TRBD2. V lost 10 bases and J lost 2; bases outside the gene matches: 11. From germline, CDR1 is LNHDA and CDR2 SQIVND (reference sequence). The CDR3 is 14 residues long. CDR3 sequence: CATGKGTIPYEQYF. In DNA form, the CDR3 reads TGTGCCACCGGTAAAGGGACTATCCCCTACGAGCAGTACTTC. Full variable domain (outside the CDR3, taken from reference TRBV19 and TRBJ2-7): DGGITQSPKYLFRKEGQNVTLSCEQNLNHDAMYWYRQDPGQGLRLIYYSQIVNDFQKGDIAEGYSVSREKKESFPLTVTSAQKNPTAFYLCATGKGTIPYEQYFGPGTRLTVT.

The chain couples TRBV5-1 to TRBJ2-1; tentative D call: TRBD1 (6 bases). Germline V lookup: CDR1 SGHRS, CDR2 YFSETQ. The CDR3 is made up of 15 amino acids. V was shortened by 2 bases and J by 3 bases, with 12 bases between the two germline ends. CDR3 amino acids: CASSFGTGNYNEQFF. In nucleotides, the CDR3 is TGCGCCAGCAGCTTTGGCACAGGGAACTACAATGAGCAGTTCTTC.

This chain connects TRBV15 to TRBJ2-7; 11 bases fit TRBD1. Losses at the gene ends were 5 bases for V and 2 bases for J; bases not matched to a gene: 5. There are 15 residues in the CDR3. Germline loops: CDR1 LNHNV, CDR2 YYDKDF (reference sequence). The chain's CDR3 is CATSGGDRGTYEQYF. The CDR3 nucleotides are TGTGCCACCAGCGGGGGGGACAGGGGGACCTACGAGCAGTACTTC.

This clone showed up just once. This chain links TRBV6-5 with TRBJ1-1, with a tentative D call TRBD1 (5 bases). The CDR3 loop spans 13 amino acids. Germline values: CDR1 MNHEY, CDR2 SVGAGI. V was shortened by 7 bases and J by 1 base, with 10 bases between the two germline ends. The CDR3 DNA reads as TGTGCCAGCAACCCGACAGAGAACACTGAAGCTTTCTTT. Amino acid sequence: CASNPTENTEAFF.

The chain recombines TRBV18 with TRBJ2-5; no clear D. The germline V gene has CDR1 KGHSH and CDR2 LQKENI. Trimming left V 2 bases short and J 8 bases short, with 18 bases between. CDR3 length: 15 amino acids. The CDR3 bases are TGTGCCAGCTCACCAATGTCGGCAGGTCCACGAACCCAGTACTTC. Translating gives CASSPMSAGPRTQYF.

CDR3 sequence reads: CASSQERDTHNEQFF. CDR3 DNA: TGCGCCAGCAGCCAAGAGAGGGACACGCACAATGAGCAGTTCTTC. V and J are TRBV4-1 and TRBJ2-1, with D perhaps matching TRBD1 (6 bases). The CDR3 length is 15 residues. V gave up 0 bases and J gave up 5 bases, with 11 bases separating them. In germline, CDR1 is MGHRA, CDR2 YSYEKL.

The gene calls are TRBV3-1 (or the pseudogene TRBV3-2) and TRBJ2-3, with a possible D match to TRBD2 (6 bases). The CDR3 spans 15 residues. The germline V and J ends were trimmed by 0 bases and 8 bases, with 15 bases remaining between them. Germline loops: CDR1 LGHDT, CDR2 YNNKEL (reference sequence). Written as DNA, the CDR3 is TGTGCCAGCAGCCAAGAAGCGTTGATGGGGGGTACGCAGTATTTT. This translates into CASSQEALMGGTQYF.